This TCR beta chain originates from a study of blood T cell repertoires in COVID-19. Study details: Sites in the United States, Italy and Spain provided acute and convalescent COVID-19 samples. T cells, B-cell-depleted T cells, or PBMCs provided the cDNA or gDNA that served as material.

The V end lost 1 base, the J end lost 5 bases, and 11 bases lay between the germline ends. The V gene's germline CDR1 is LGHDT and CDR2 YNNKEL (reference sequence). The CDR3 spans 14 residues. In the original processing: The authors estimated nucleated cell counts from reference gene primer amplification. Data came from immunoSEQ multiplex PCR; TCRdb stores just in-frame clones and leaves some out. V, J and clone size are taken as reported in that table, and D and trimming were inferred from the DNA itself. This table holds 45,000 or so clones, 82% found once. The chain uses TRBV3-1 (or the pseudogene TRBV3-2) and TRBJ1-1; D might be TRBD1 (5 bases). The sample was peripheral blood. This receptor was identified in a woman in her 70s with acute or convalescent COVID-19. For the CDR3, the DNA is TGTGCCAGCAGCCAAGTAAGGGGAGGAACTGAAGCTTTCTTT. It yields the protein CASSQVRGGTEAFF.